The 26 T cell receptor beta chains given below trace back to one sample, sequenced in a study of control samples from healthy donors and cancer patients. Only in-frame clones appear in the TCRdb table, and some are missing; sequencing was by immunoSEQ multiplex PCR. The profile shows over 100,000 clones, roughly nine tenths of them singletons. Sequenced sample: blood. Receptors originate from a human donor in good health. The donor label of this sample is uncertain.

The genes are TRBV7-2 and TRBJ2-3; D might be TRBD2 (5 bases). Germline assignment: CDR1 SGHTA and CDR2 FQGNSA. The germline V and J ends were trimmed by 5 bases and 0 bases, with 12 bases remaining between them. The length of the CDR3 is 15 residues. The chain's CDR3 is CASSPLGLSTDTQYF. The CDR3 DNA follows: TGTGCCAGCAGCCCACTAGGATTGAGCACAGATACGCAGTATTTT.

V gene TRBV6-5 combines with J gene TRBJ1-5; tentative D call: TRBD1 (6 bases). V was pared by 6 bases and J by 3 bases, with 9 bases between. The CDR3 has 13 amino acids. The V gene's germline CDR1 is MNHEY and CDR2 SVGAGI. The CDR3 protein is CASRRTVNQPQHF. DNA of the CDR3: TGTGCCAGCAGAAGGACAGTCAATCAGCCCCAGCATTTT.

The CDR3 bases are TGTGCCACCAGCAGAGATGGGGGAAACGGAAACACCATATATTTT. Amino acids: CATSRDGGNGNTIYF. The chain has TRBV15 and TRBJ1-3, with D perhaps matching TRBD1 (5 bases). This CDR3 has 15 amino acids. Germline CDR1 LNHNV, CDR2 YYDKDF (reference sequence). V was clipped by 0 bases and J by 4 bases, with 10 bases between them.

This chain links TRBV2 with TRBJ1-4; 8 bases line up with TRBD1. The CDR3 loop spans 13 amino acids. Germline CDR1 is SNHLY and CDR2 is FYNNEI. Trimming took 11 bases from V and 7 from J; bases not matched to a gene: 9. Written as DNA, the CDR3 is TGTGCCGACAGGGGACCCAGTAGTGAAAAACTGTTTTTT. Translated, it gives CADRGPSSEKLFF.

The chain recombines TRBV5-8 with TRBJ1-5; D is possibly TRBD1 (5 bases). The CDR3 length is 15 residues. V lost 4 bases and J 0 bases, leaving 11 bases between the germline ends. Per germline, CDR1 SGHTS and CDR2 YDEGEE. The CDR3 nucleotides are TGTGCCAGCAGCCTGGGGGATTATAGCAATCAGCCCCAGCATTTT. This sequence encodes CASSLGDYSNQPQHF. Combining the CDR3 with reference TRBV5-8 and TRBJ1-5 gives the whole variable domain EAGVTQSPTHLIKTRGQQATLRCSPISGHTSVYWYQQALGLGLQFLLWYDEGEERNRGNFPPRFSGRQFPNYSSELNVNALELEDSALYLCASSLGDYSNQPQHFGDGTRLSIL.

CDR3 in DNA: TGTGCCAGCGGACCTGGGACAGGGGCGAACACCGGGGAGCTGTTTTTT. This sequence encodes CASGPGTGANTGELFF. The chain is built from TRBV6-4 and TRBJ2-2; 10 bases line up with TRBD1. Germline V CDR1 and CDR2: MRHNA, SNTAGT. V was pared by 8 bases and J by 0 bases, with 6 bases of the junction left unmatched. This CDR3 region has 16 residues.

The V gene is TRBV2, the J gene TRBJ2-7; 7 nucleotides line up with TRBD1. The ends lost 5 bases at V and 2 bases at J; junction bases unmatched: 3. This CDR3 comprises 13 residues. Germline V CDR1 and CDR2: SNHLY, FYNNEI. In DNA form, the CDR3 reads TGTGCCAGCAGTCTGGACAGGACCTACGAGCAGTACGTC. Translation gives CASSLDRTYEQYV.

The J gene is TRBJ1-6, the V gene TRBV5-1, with D maybe TRBD1 (5 bases). This CDR3 region has 13 residues. V was shortened by 7 bases and J by 7 bases, with 12 bases between the two germline ends. The germline CDR1 and CDR2 sequences are SGHRS and YFSETQ. CDR3 sequence: CASAARENSPLHF. In DNA form, the CDR3 reads TGCGCCAGCGCCGCCAGGGAGAATTCACCCCTCCACTTT.

The rearrangement links TRBV6-4 to TRBJ1-1, with 9 bases aligning to TRBD1. After removal of 5 bases from V and 4 bases from J, the junction contained 2 bases not matched to a gene. CDR3 length: 13 residues. Germline V lookup: CDR1 MRHNA, CDR2 SNTAGT. This CDR3 reads CASSRDRVTEAFF. In nucleotides, the CDR3 is TGTGCCAGCAGTCGGGACAGGGTCACTGAAGCTTTCTTT.

The chain has TRBV24-1 and TRBJ2-5; D is unresolved. Germline CDR1 KGHDR, CDR2 SFDVKD. The CDR3 is made up of 14 amino acids. Trimming removed 3 bases at V and 4 bases at J, with 11 bases between. The CDR3, as DNA: TGTGCCACCAGTGATCGGGCTAGGCGAGAGACCCAGTACTTC. Translated, it gives CATSDRARRETQYF.

The chain joins TRBV3-1 (or the pseudogene TRBV3-2) to TRBJ2-5; D gene ambiguous. V lost 0 bases, J lost 3 bases, and 8 bases lay in between. Germline assignment: CDR1 LGHDT and CDR2 YNNKEL (reference sequence). This CDR3 has 14 amino acids. As DNA, the CDR3 is TGTGCCAGCAGCCAAGAAGGTCTCAAAGAGACCCAGTACTTC. Its translation is CASSQEGLKETQYF.

This chain uses TRBV28 with TRBJ2-3; D gene uncertain. The CDR3 sequence is 15 residues long. Germline lookup yields CDR1 MDHEN and CDR2 SYDVKM. Trimming stripped 8 bases from V and 2 bases from J, with 17 bases between. The CDR3 here is CASSSARRDTDTQYF. In DNA form, the CDR3 reads TGTGCCAGCTCCTCAGCCAGAAGAGACACAGATACGCAGTATTTT.

The CDR3 sequence is CASSYSPGQGTDTQYF. The CDR3, as DNA: TGTGCCAGCAGTTACTCTCCGGGACAAGGCACAGATACGCAGTATTTT. The V call is TRBV6-5, the J call TRBJ2-3; a weak D match, TRBD1 (6 bases). Germline CDR1 is MNHEY and CDR2 is SVGAGI. V dropped 0 bases and J dropped 1 base, with 11 bases sitting between them. The CDR3 is 16 residues long.

V gene TRBV10-3 combines with J gene TRBJ2-1; D call uncertain. The V and J ends lost 6 bases and 8 bases respectively, with 8 bases between them. The CDR3 is 11 amino acids. The germline CDR1 and CDR2 sequences are ENHRY and SYGVKD. In DNA form, the CDR3 reads TGTGCCATCAGCGAACGCGATGAGCAGTTCTTC. It yields the protein CAISERDEQFF.

The chain employs TRBV27 and TRBJ1-5; 10 bases match TRBD1. Germline CDR1 and CDR2: MNHEY and SMNVEV (reference sequence). Trimming cost V 5 bases and J 6 bases; bases outside gene matches: 4. CDR3 length: 14 amino acids. DNA of the CDR3: TGTGCCAGCAGTAGACAGGGGGCGCTTCAGCCCCAGCATTTT. Encoded protein: CASSRQGALQPQHF.

The V call is TRBV19, the J call TRBJ2-5, with 7 nucleotides matching TRBD2. The CDR3 sequence is 12 residues long. Germline lookup yields CDR1 LNHDA and CDR2 SQIVND (reference sequence). V shed 10 bases, J shed 4 bases, and the junction held 6 bases outside the gene matches. This CDR3 is CATRDYLETQYF. The DNA for the CDR3 is TGTGCCACCCGGGACTACCTAGAGACCCAGTACTTC.

Here the CDR3 DNA reads TGTGCCAGCAGCCAAGGGGGACGGGAAGCTTTCTTT. The encoded protein is CASSQGGREAFF. The chain joins TRBV3-1 (or the pseudogene TRBV3-2) to TRBJ1-1; TRBD1 might be the D (5 bases). The CDR3 runs 12 residues. V shed 1 base and J shed 8 bases, with 8 bases lying between them. The V gene's germline CDR1 is LGHDT and CDR2 YNNKEL (reference sequence).

The V call is TRBV27, the J call TRBJ1-2; D possibly corresponds to TRBD1 (6 bases). Germline V gives CDR1 MNHEY, CDR2 SMNVEV (reference sequence). The CDR3 is 14 amino acids. Trimming cost V 2 bases and J 4 bases, with 11 bases left between them. The CDR3 protein is CASSLGRTAYGYTF. The CDR3 nucleotides read TGTGCCAGCAGTTTAGGTAGGACAGCCTATGGCTACACCTTC.

The chain has TRBV28 and TRBJ1-5, with D perhaps matching TRBD1 (5 bases). The germline V and J ends were trimmed by 5 bases and 9 bases, with 23 bases remaining between them. Germline CDR1 and CDR2: MDHEN and SYDVKM. The CDR3 loop spans 16 amino acids. CDR3 amino acids: CASSVTLGALVAPQHF. The DNA for the CDR3 is TGTGCCAGCAGTGTTACCCTAGGGGCTTTAGTAGCGCCCCAGCATTTT.

This chain connects TRBV9 to TRBJ2-4, with D perhaps TRBD1 or TRBD2 (5 bases each). The germline CDR1 and CDR2 sequences are SGDLS and YYNGEE. There are 14 residues in the CDR3. The germline V and J ends were trimmed by 4 bases and 6 bases, with 14 bases remaining between them. The CDR3 protein is CASSLGAAPNIQYF. CDR3 DNA sequence: TGTGCCAGCAGCCTCGGGGCCGCCCCAAACATTCAGTACTTC.

The J gene is TRBJ2-5, the V gene TRBV7-9; D is unclear. Germline loops: CDR1 SEHNR, CDR2 FQNEAQ (reference sequence). The CDR3 covers 15 residues. V was shortened by 0 bases and J by 5 bases, with 13 bases between the two germline ends. The CDR3 bases are TGTGCCAGCAGCTTAGCCTCCGGATACGGGGAGACCCAGTACTTC. Its protein product is CASSLASGYGETQYF.

The chain uses TRBV27 and TRBJ2-5, with 7 bases that match TRBD1. The germline V gene has CDR1 MNHEY and CDR2 SMNVEV (reference sequence). Trimming at V came to 6 bases and at J to 5 bases, leaving 6 bases not matched to a gene. The CDR3 sequence is 13 residues long. The CDR3 DNA follows: TGTGCCAGCAGACGACAGGGTGAGGAGACCCAGTACTTC. Residues: CASRRQGEETQYF.

V gene TRBV14 combines with J gene TRBJ2-7; a possible D gene is TRBD1 (6 bases). CDR3 length: 15 amino acids. From germline, CDR1 is SGHDN and CDR2 FVKESK. Trimming removed 4 bases from V and 9 bases from J, with 22 bases in between. In DNA form, the CDR3 reads TGTGCCAGCAGCCGAGCCGGAACAGGGCGCTTGGGGCAGTACTTC. It specifies CASSRAGTGRLGQYF.

V gene TRBV5-4 combines with J gene TRBJ2-7; D unclear. Trimming pared 3 bases from V and 2 bases from J, leaving 9 bases between. The germline V gene has CDR1 SGHNT and CDR2 YYREEE (reference sequence). The CDR3 sequence is 13 residues long. CDR3 region: CASSSSQTYEQYF. CDR3 coding DNA: TGTGCCAGCAGCTCCTCCCAAACCTACGAGCAGTACTTC. The full variable domain, in which reference TRBV5-4 and TRBJ2-7 provide the parts outside the CDR3, is ETGVTQSPTHLIKTRGQQVTLRCSSQSGHNTVSWYQQALGQGPQFIFQYYREEENGRGNFPPRFSGLQFPNYSSELNVNALELDDSALYLCASSSSQTYEQYFGPGTRLTVT.

The chain is built from TRBV3-1 (or the pseudogene TRBV3-2) and TRBJ2-7; D call uncertain. Between the trimmed V and J ends, which lost 5 bases and 5 bases, there was a span of 7 bases. The CDR3 spans 11 residues. Germline CDR1 and CDR2: LGHDT and YNNKEL (reference sequence). DNA for the CDR3: TGTGCCAGCAGCTTAGGGCACGAGCAGTACTTC. It encodes CASSLGHEQYF.

The gene calls are TRBV2 and TRBJ1-1; TRBD1 agrees at 9 bases. The V gene end was trimmed by 6 bases and the J gene end by 12 bases; junction bases not matched to a gene: 5. The CDR3 extends over 11 amino acids. Germline-derived CDR1 and CDR2 are SNHLY and FYNNEI. CDR3 in amino acids: CASRQQGATFF. As DNA, the CDR3 is TGTGCCAGCAGACAACAGGGGGCAACTTTCTTT.